This entry lists 22 T cell receptor beta chains sequenced from one sample in a study of shared clonotypes between healthy human individuals. Sequencing used immunoSEQ multiplex PCR; TCRdb keeps in-frame clones, though not all of them. Here the sample spans over a million clones, approximately 96% being singletons. Sequenced input: naive CD4+ T cells sorted from blood. The subset: CD45RA+ positively selected. Every receptor here comes from a man aged 25-40 years in good health.

The chain is built from TRBV2 and TRBJ1-4; 7 nucleotides agree with TRBD1. Germline CDR1 is SNHLY and CDR2 is FYNNEI. This CDR3 is 14 amino acids long. The V gene end was trimmed by 6 bases and the J gene end by 4 bases; junction bases not matched to a gene: 5. The DNA of the CDR3 is TGTGCCAGCAGCCGGACAGGAATTAATGAAAAACTGTTTTTT. Protein sequence: CASSRTGINEKLFF.

Turning to this clone: One junction end disagrees with the germline gene, perhaps due to a read error. CDR3 nucleotides: TGTGCCAGCAGCTCGTACCAAGAGACCCAGTACTTC. The encoded protein is CASSSYQETQYF. This chain links TRBV5-3 with TRBJ2-5; D ambiguous. Being an ORF, TRBV5-3 has a function that is uncertain. This CDR3 has 12 residues.

The J gene is TRBJ2-2, the V gene TRBV4-3; maybe TRBD2 (6 bases). This CDR3 has 17 residues. Looked up from germline, CDR1 is LGHNA and CDR2 is YSLEER. The germline V and J ends were trimmed by 0 bases and 0 bases, with 11 bases remaining between them. The CDR3 here is CASSQEPRGPNTGELFF. The CDR3 coding sequence is TGCGCCAGCAGCCAAGAGCCGCGGGGTCCGAACACCGGGGAGCTGTTTTTT.

This chain's CDR3 is CSVQRGATNEKLFF. CDR3 nucleotides: TGCAGCGTACAGCGGGGTGCAACTAATGAAAAACTGTTTTTT. This chain connects TRBV29-1 to TRBJ1-4; no clear D gene. Germline V lookup: CDR1 SQVTM, CDR2 ANQGSEA. Trimming pared 6 bases from V and 0 bases from J, leaving 11 bases between. This CDR3 is built from 14 residues. Full variable domain (rest looked up from reference TRBV29-1 and TRBJ1-4): SAVISQKPSRDICQRGTSLTIQCQVDSQVTMMFWYRQQPGQSLTLIATANQGSEATYESGFVIDKFPISRPNLTFSTLTVSNMSPEDSSIYLCSVQRGATNEKLFFGSGTQLSVL.

The CDR3 reads CASSLTGALLYGYTF. Written as DNA, the CDR3 is TGTGCCAGCAGTCTTACAGGGGCCCTCCTCTATGGCTACACCTTC. This chain uses TRBV28 with TRBJ1-2; TRBD1 agrees at 7 bases. Per the germline V gene, CDR1 is MDHEN and CDR2 is SYDVKM. The CDR3 consists of 15 residues. The V segment lost 5 bases and the J segment 4 bases; nucleotides outside the gene matches: 10.

This clone was seen a handful of times. J is TRBJ1-2 and V is TRBV28, with D hard to call. The V and J ends lost 6 bases and 4 bases respectively, with 12 bases between them. CDR3 length: 13 amino acids. From germline, CDR1 is MDHEN and CDR2 SYDVKM. This CDR3 reads CASSTAPGYGYTF. CDR3 DNA: TGTGCCAGCAGCACGGCTCCGGGCTATGGCTACACCTTC.

This clone was detected only once. The chain employs TRBV5-1 and TRBJ2-1; a possible D gene is TRBD2 (6 bases). Germline V gene sequence: CDR1 SGHRS, CDR2 YFSETQ. The CDR3 is 15 amino acids. The V end was cut by 1 base, the J end by 0 bases, with 8 bases between. As DNA, the CDR3 is TGCGCCAGCAGCTTGACTAGCAACTCCTACAATGAGCAGTTCTTC. Translating gives CASSLTSNSYNEQFF.

The chain carries TRBV11-2 and TRBJ1-3, with D uncertain. The CDR3 length is 14 residues. V lost 6 bases, J lost 1 base, and 10 bases lay in between. Germline V gene sequence: CDR1 SGHAT, CDR2 FQNNGV. As DNA, the CDR3 is TGTGCCAGCAGTAACCCGAGGTCTGGAAACACCATATATTTT. Residues: CASSNPRSGNTIYF.

This chain links TRBV28 with TRBJ2-1; 7 nucleotides line up with TRBD2. Unmatched junction bases numbered 14, after V lost 7 bases and J lost 2 bases. Germline V CDR1 and CDR2: MDHEN, SYDVKM. The CDR3 is 17 amino acids. The CDR3 sequence is CASTSPLLATTYNEQFF. The DNA of the CDR3 is TGTGCCAGCACCTCCCCCTTACTAGCGACCACCTACAATGAGCAGTTCTTC.

The genes are TRBV6-6 and TRBJ2-7; perhaps TRBD2 as D (5 bases). There are 16 residues in the CDR3. V lost 0 bases, J lost 6 bases, and 18 bases lay in between. The germline gives CDR1 MNHNY, CDR2 SVGAGI (reference sequence). The CDR3 bases are TGTGCCAGCAGTTACTCTAGGGCTCCGGGATTGGGCGAGCAGTACTTC. It codes for CASSYSRAPGLGEQYF.

V usage is TRBV6-1 and J usage is TRBJ2-7; no firm D call. The CDR3 has 14 amino acids. Germline-derived CDR1 and CDR2 are MNHNS and SASEGT. V lost 3 bases to trimming and J lost 3 bases, with 12 bases between them. The CDR3 loop is CASSEAGESYEQYF. Here the CDR3 DNA reads TGTGCCAGCAGTGAGGCAGGCGAAAGCTACGAGCAGTACTTC.

The chain recombines TRBV7-6 with TRBJ2-1; the match to TRBD2 covers 7 bases. V was clipped by 5 bases and J by 6 bases; unmatched bases: 7. The CDR3 totals 14 residues. The germline gives CDR1 SGHVS, CDR2 FNYEAQ. For the CDR3, the DNA is TGTGCCAGCAGCCCCATAGCGGGTCTCAATGAGCAGTTCTTC. This gives the protein CASSPIAGLNEQFF.

V and J are TRBV9 and TRBJ2-4, with D perhaps TRBD1 (5 bases). From germline, CDR1 is SGDLS and CDR2 YYNGEE. The V gene lost 3 bases and the J gene lost 7 bases, with 20 bases spanning the gap. This CDR3 is 16 amino acids long. In DNA form, the CDR3 reads TGTGCCAGCAGCGAGGGGTTTGGGGCCCTCGGGAACATTCAGTACTTC. Residues: CASSEGFGALGNIQYF.

The DNA of the CDR3 is TGTGCCAGCAGCCCCGGAAAGCCTTACGAGCAGTACTTC. Its translation: CASSPGKPYEQYF. The V and J genes are TRBV5-4 and TRBJ2-7; D remains ambiguous. The ends were cut back, 4 bases at V and 4 bases at J, with 12 bases in the middle. The CDR3 is made up of 13 amino acids. The V gene's germline CDR1 is SGHNT and CDR2 YYREEE (reference sequence). Full variable domain (missing parts from reference TRBV5-4 and TRBJ2-7): ETGVTQSPTHLIKTRGQQVTLRCSSQSGHNTVSWYQQALGQGPQFIFQYYREEENGRGNFPPRFSGLQFPNYSSELNVNALELDDSALYLCASSPGKPYEQYFGPGTRLTVT.

The V call is TRBV6-6, the J call TRBJ2-7; D may match TRBD1 or TRBD2 (5 bases each). Germline loops: CDR1 MNHNY, CDR2 SVGAGI (reference sequence). V was shortened by 8 bases and J by 0 bases, with 11 bases between the two germline ends. This CDR3 has 13 amino acids. The CDR3 DNA reads TGTGCCAGCGAGGGCCAGGGCTCCTACGAGCAGTACTTC. Its translation: CASEGQGSYEQYF.

This clone was seen a single time. The V and J genes are TRBV28 and TRBJ1-2; D not certain. CDR1 is MDHEN and CDR2 is SYDVKM in the germline V gene. Trimming removed 5 bases from V and 4 bases from J, with 23 bases in between. The CDR3 is 17 residues long. Here the CDR3 DNA reads TGTGCCAGCAGTAGACGCCAATTCCTGGATACTTCCTATGGCTACACCTTC. This gives the protein CASSRRQFLDTSYGYTF.

This chain connects TRBV18 to TRBJ2-1, with TRBD1 matching 11 bases. The germline gives CDR1 KGHSH, CDR2 LQKENI. With 5 bases clipped from V and 7 bases from J, the junction kept 1 base outside the gene matches. This CDR3 spans 13 amino acids. As DNA, the CDR3 is TGTGCCAGCTCAGGGACAGGGGGAAATGAGCAGTTCTTC. It specifies CASSGTGGNEQFF.

The rearrangement joins TRBV5-1 to TRBJ2-7, with 8 bases that match TRBD1. The germline CDR1 and CDR2 sequences are SGHRS and YFSETQ. V shed 3 bases and J 7 bases; nucleotides not matched to a gene: 9. The CDR3 is 14 amino acids. The CDR3 is CASSSTGVGGEQYF. CDR3 nucleotides: TGCGCCAGCAGCTCGACAGGGGTGGGAGGTGAGCAGTACTTC.

The rearrangement links TRBV13 to TRBJ2-1; D is perhaps TRBD2 (6 bases). The V end was cut by 5 bases, the J end by 0 bases, with 14 bases between. The CDR3 sequence is 16 residues long. CDR1 and CDR2 (germline): PRHDT, FYEKMQ (reference sequence). The CDR3 nucleotides read TGTGCCAGCAGCCTCGGGAGCCCTGGCTCCTACAATGAGCAGTTCTTC. Residues: CASSLGSPGSYNEQFF.

This rearrangement joins TRBV28 to TRBJ2-7; 7 nucleotides match TRBD1. CDR1 is MDHEN, CDR2 SYDVKM, per germline. The CDR3 is 17 amino acids. J gave up 1 base and V 5 bases, and 14 bases lay outside the gene matches. The CDR3 coding sequence is TGTGCCAGCAGTGAAAGGACAGGCCCTCATGTTTCCTACGAGCAGTACTTC. It translates to CASSERTGPHVSYEQYF.

The chain combines TRBV5-4 with TRBJ2-5, with TRBD2 matching 8 bases. The CDR3 spans 15 residues. Germline V gene sequence: CDR1 SGHNT, CDR2 YYREEE (reference sequence). J lost 7 bases, V lost 1 base, and 9 bases had no gene match. In DNA form, the CDR3 reads TGTGCCAGCAGCTTGCTACGGGAGGGCCTCGTGACCCAGTACTTC. Translating it yields CASSLLREGLVTQYF.

This clone came up once. The chain recombines TRBV6-1 with TRBJ1-5, with TRBD1 matching 7 bases. Trimming cost V 2 bases and J 5 bases; bases outside gene matches: 9. This CDR3 spans 16 amino acids. Germline V CDR1 and CDR2: MNHNS, SASEGT. The CDR3 here is CASSEWRGQGHQPQHF. CDR3 DNA sequence: TGTGCCAGCAGTGAATGGAGGGGGCAGGGACATCAGCCCCAGCATTTT.